This TCR beta chain was documented in a study of beta chain features in type 1 diabetes. Reverse transcription of all isolated RNA meant that expressed TCRB transcripts were sequenced. Data came from immunoSEQ multiplex PCR; TCRdb stores just in-frame clones and leaves some out. The table includes 500,000 to 650,000 clones, about an eighth detected once. Whole-study findings and limits: All four CD4+ subsets from Type 1 diabetes patients carried moderately but significantly shorter TCRB CDR3s.

Details on this clone: As yet, its antigen is unknown.

V trimming: 7 bases; J trimming: 4 bases; junction bases outside the gene matches: 10. The germline CDR1 and CDR2 sequences are SNHLY and FYNNEI. The CDR3 is made up of 15 amino acids. The TCR was taken from a young man with type 1 diabetes. The chain has TRBV2 and TRBJ2-3; TRBD1 matches 8 bases. The source material was naive CD4+ T cells from blood. The CDR3, as DNA: TGTGCCAGCACTCGAAGGGCAGGGGGCGCAGATACGCAGTATTTT. Translating it yields CASTRRAGGADTQYF.